Listed here are 14 T cell receptor beta chains from one sample, sequenced in a study of blood T cell repertoires in COVID-19. Data came from immunoSEQ multiplex PCR; TCRdb stores just in-frame clones and leaves some out. There are about 200,000 clones in the sample; 85% occur only once, and roughly a sixth lies in the top ten. Sequencing was done on a sample of PBMCs or T cells enriched from blood (not recorded which). The receptors were sampled from a man aged 35 to 55 who had recovered from COVID-19.

The chain couples TRBV5-5 to TRBJ1-1; TRBD1 matches 8 bases. Germline trimming cut 6 bases from V and 4 bases from J; bases unmatched to any gene: 17. The CDR3 has 17 residues. CDR1 is SGHKS and CDR2 is YYEKEE in the germline V gene (reference sequence). The CDR3 DNA sequence: TGTGCCAGCAACACGCTCCCTGGACAGGGTGGTATCACTGAAGCTTTCTTT. It yields the protein CASNTLPGQGGITEAFF. The full variable domain, its missing parts supplied by reference TRBV5-5 and TRBJ1-1, is DAGVTQSPTHLIKTRGQQVTLRCSPISGHKSVSWYQQVLGQGPQFIFQYYEKEERGRGNFPDRFSARQFPNYSSELNVNALLLGDSALYLCASNTLPGQGGITEAFFGQGTRLTVV.

This clone was recorded a few times. The genes are TRBV9 and TRBJ2-7; tentative D call: TRBD1 (6 bases). From germline, CDR1 is SGDLS and CDR2 YYNGEE. Trimming left V 0 bases short and J 0 bases short, with 7 bases between. CDR3 length: 14 amino acids. CDR3 residues: CASSVEGGSYEQYF. Here the CDR3 DNA reads TGTGCCAGCAGCGTAGAAGGGGGCTCCTACGAGCAGTACTTC.

The DNA of the CDR3 is TGCGCCAGCAGCCAAGATCGGCGGACTAGCGGTACCTACGAGCAGTACTTC. Translated: CASSQDRRTSGTYEQYF. V is TRBV4-3 and J is TRBJ2-7; 10 nucleotides line up with TRBD2. J was trimmed by 2 bases and V by 0 bases; bases with no gene match: 7. Germline values: CDR1 LGHNA, CDR2 YSLEER. The CDR3 consists of 17 residues.

This chain connects TRBV5-1 to TRBJ1-2; D may be TRBD1 (5 bases). Per the germline V gene, CDR1 is SGHRS and CDR2 is YFSETQ. Deletions cut 3 bases from V and 0 bases from J, with 15 bases between. CDR3 length equals 16 residues. CDR3 coding DNA: TGCGCCAGCAGCTCACAGGTGGCAGGGACTAACTATGGCTACACCTTC. Protein sequence: CASSSQVAGTNYGYTF.

CDR3 DNA sequence: TGTGCCAGCAGCCGCAAGACTAGCGGTGTCCTCGTAGATACGCAGTATTTT. Its translation is CASSRKTSGVLVDTQYF. The V call is TRBV7-9, the J call TRBJ2-3; 9 bases match TRBD2. The V gene's germline CDR1 is SEHNR and CDR2 FQNEAQ (reference sequence). The trim removed 5 bases at V and 5 bases at J, leaving 14 bases unmatched. This CDR3 is 17 amino acids long.

V gene TRBV4-1 combines with J gene TRBJ1-6; the D gene is possibly TRBD1 (5 bases). V lost 1 base to trimming and J lost 6 bases, with 7 bases between them. This CDR3 has 14 residues. Germline CDR1 MGHRA, CDR2 YSYEKL. The CDR3 here is CASSQGQINSPLHF. CDR3 sequence (DNA): TGCGCCAGCAGCCAAGGACAGATTAATTCACCCCTCCACTTT.

The CDR3 here is CASSQFGQANEQFF. CDR3 nucleotide sequence: TGCGCCAGCAGCCAGTTTGGACAGGCCAATGAGCAGTTCTTC. This chain uses TRBV4-1 with TRBJ2-1; 7 nucleotides agree with TRBD1. CDR1 and CDR2 from the germline V gene are MGHRA and YSYEKL. The CDR3 runs to 14 residues. The junction had 5 bases not matched to a gene; V was cut back by 3 bases and J by 6 bases.

V and J are TRBV24-1 and TRBJ1-2, with unresolved D. Germline values: CDR1 KGHDR, CDR2 SFDVKD. There are 12 residues in the CDR3. V lost 4 bases, J lost 2 bases, and 4 bases lay in between. The CDR3 sequence: CATSDTNYGYTF. The DNA for the CDR3 is TGTGCCACCAGTGACACAAACTATGGCTACACCTTC.

The chain combines TRBV28 with TRBJ1-1; D possibly corresponds to TRBD1 (6 bases). Per germline, CDR1 MDHEN and CDR2 SYDVKM. This CDR3 has 16 amino acids. The ends were cut back, 4 bases at V and 1 base at J, with 16 bases in the middle. In DNA, the CDR3 is TGTGCCAGCAGTTCTGGGGGGGCAGATAGGAACACTGAAGCTTTCTTT. This codes for CASSSGGADRNTEAFF.

The rearrangement links TRBV30 to TRBJ1-4; 7 bases are a match to TRBD1. Germline V gene sequence: CDR1 GTSNPN, CDR2 SVGIG (reference sequence). Unmatched junction bases numbered 3, after V lost 4 bases and J lost 4 bases. This CDR3 has 13 amino acids. Here the CDR3 DNA reads TGTGCCTGGAAACAGGGGCTTAATGAAAAACTGTTTTTT. This sequence encodes CAWKQGLNEKLFF.

CDR3 residues: CASSPRDQETQYF. CDR3 nucleotides: TGTGCCAGCAGCCCCAGGGATCAAGAGACCCAGTACTTC. The chain has TRBV7-9 and TRBJ2-5, with a tentative D call TRBD1 (5 bases). The V and J ends lost 5 bases and 2 bases respectively, with 9 bases between them. Germline values: CDR1 SEHNR, CDR2 FQNEAQ (reference sequence). The CDR3 contains 13 residues.

In its sample, this clone was seen a few times. The chain recombines TRBV18 with TRBJ1-6, with a tentative D call TRBD1 (5 bases). V lost 4 bases and J lost 4, with 14 bases in between. Germline-derived CDR1 and CDR2 are KGHSH and LQKENI. The CDR3 length is 16 residues. In DNA form, the CDR3 reads TGTGCCAGCTCACAGTTGGGGCCCGCGTATAATTCACCCCTCCACTTT. Protein: CASSQLGPAYNSPLHF.

The V gene is TRBV19, the J gene TRBJ2-1; the match to TRBD2 covers 9 bases. The CDR3 contains 13 residues. Germline CDR1 is LNHDA and CDR2 is SQIVND (reference sequence). After removal of 7 bases from V and 8 bases from J, the junction contained 6 bases not matched to a gene. The CDR3 protein is CASTPTSGDEQFF. The CDR3 DNA sequence: TGTGCCAGTACCCCGACTAGCGGAGATGAGCAGTTCTTC.

This chain links TRBV13 with TRBJ2-7; TRBD2 matches at 7 bases. The CDR3 contains 17 residues. V shed 5 bases, J shed 2 bases, and the junction held 15 bases outside the gene matches. Germline loops: CDR1 PRHDT, CDR2 FYEKMQ (reference sequence). Written as DNA, the CDR3 is TGTGCCAGCAGCGGAGAAACCACTAGCGCGTTAACCTACGAGCAGTACTTC. This codes for CASSGETTSALTYEQYF.